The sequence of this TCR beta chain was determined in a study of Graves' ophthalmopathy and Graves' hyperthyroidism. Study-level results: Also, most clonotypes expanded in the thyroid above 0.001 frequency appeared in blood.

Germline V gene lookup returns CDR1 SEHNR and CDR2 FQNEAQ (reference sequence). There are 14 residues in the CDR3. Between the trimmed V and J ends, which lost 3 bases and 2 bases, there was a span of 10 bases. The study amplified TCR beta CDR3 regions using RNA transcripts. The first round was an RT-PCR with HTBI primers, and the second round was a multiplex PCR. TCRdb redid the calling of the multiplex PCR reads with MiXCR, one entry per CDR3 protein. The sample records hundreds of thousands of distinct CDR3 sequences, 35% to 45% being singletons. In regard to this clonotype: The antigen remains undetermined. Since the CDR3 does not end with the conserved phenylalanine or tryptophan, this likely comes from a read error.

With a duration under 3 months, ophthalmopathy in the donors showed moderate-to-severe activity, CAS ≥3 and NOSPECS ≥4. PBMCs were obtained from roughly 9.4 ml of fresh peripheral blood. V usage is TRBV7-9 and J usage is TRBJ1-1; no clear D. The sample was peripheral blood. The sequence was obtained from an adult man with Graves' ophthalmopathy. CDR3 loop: CASSLTELNTEAFL. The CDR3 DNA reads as TGTGCCAGCAGCTTGACTGAGCTAAACACTGAAGCTTTCCTT.